What follows are 29 T cell receptor beta chains derived from one specimen sequenced in a study of CD4 T cells in relation to SARS-CoV-2 and coronaviruses. Only in-frame clones appear in the TCRdb table, and some are missing; sequencing was by immunoSEQ multiplex PCR. The sample contains tens of thousands of clones, roughly 70% of which appear only once. Before the COVID-19 pandemic, during about 2010-2018, CD4+ T cells were taken from unexposed donors. After about 11 days of culture, CD4+ T cells were isolated. Antigen specificity for these receptors is unknown. The sequencing input was CD4+ T cells from PBMCs, cultured in vitro. The receptors here all came from a human donor in good health.

The chain combines TRBV5-1 with TRBJ2-2; TRBD1 matches 10 bases. V shed 2 bases and J 2 bases; nucleotides not matched to a gene: 9. Germline assignment: CDR1 SGHRS and CDR2 YFSETQ. The CDR3 length is 18 residues. The CDR3 is CASSFGTGAQFNTGELFF. As DNA, the CDR3 is TGCGCCAGCAGCTTTGGGACAGGGGCCCAATTTAACACCGGGGAGCTGTTTTTT.

The genes are TRBV28 and TRBJ1-2, with 7 bases lining up with TRBD1. J was trimmed by 6 bases and V by 8 bases; bases with no gene match: 15. This CDR3 spans 15 amino acids. Per germline, CDR1 MDHEN and CDR2 SYDVKM. Here the CDR3 reads CASRDSLRRPDGYTF. The CDR3 DNA reads TGTGCCAGCCGGGACAGCCTTCGTAGACCTGATGGCTACACCTTC.

The CDR3 reads CASSLNRESSYTF. The CDR3, as DNA: TGTGCCAGCAGCCTCAACCGGGAGTCGAGCTACACCTTC. V gene TRBV6-6 combines with J gene TRBJ1-2, with D hard to call. V gave up 6 bases and J gave up 9 bases, with 17 bases separating them. In germline, CDR1 is MNHNY, CDR2 SVGAGI (reference sequence). The CDR3 length is 13 residues.

This clone appeared a few times. V and J are TRBV3-1 (or the pseudogene TRBV3-2) and TRBJ2-5, with D possibly TRBD2 on 5 matching bases. Germline CDR1 and CDR2: LGHDT and YNNKEL (reference sequence). V dropped 0 bases and J dropped 6 bases, with 14 bases sitting between them. This CDR3 has 15 amino acids. In DNA form, the CDR3 reads TGTGCCAGCAGCCAAGACGGGATAGTCTTTAAGACCCAGTACTTC. Protein: CASSQDGIVFKTQYF.

J is TRBJ2-1 and V is TRBV4-2; tentatively, D is TRBD1 or TRBD2 (6 bases each). V was clipped by 1 base and J by 9 bases, with 7 bases between them. This CDR3 comprises 12 residues. CDR1 and CDR2 (germline): LGHNA, YNFKEQ. DNA of the CDR3: TGTGCCAGCAGCCAAGGGGGGGCTGAGCAGTTCTTC. It codes for CASSQGGAEQFF.

The V call is TRBV6-4, the J call TRBJ1-2; 8 bases match TRBD1. The V segment lost 9 bases and the J segment 8 bases; nucleotides outside the gene matches: 11. Per germline, CDR1 MRHNA and CDR2 SNTAGT. This CDR3 has 13 amino acids. The CDR3 DNA sequence: TGTGCCAGGCCCCTCAGGGGGCGAGAGGGCTACACCTTC. This translates into CARPLRGREGYTF.

This clone was seen more than once but under ten times. In DNA, the CDR3 is TGTGCCAGCAGCCACCAGGGGGCCCAGAACACTGAAGCTTTCTTT. Translating gives CASSHQGAQNTEAFF. This rearrangement joins TRBV14 to TRBJ1-1, with TRBD1 identical over 8 bases. The germline V gene encodes CDR1 SGHDN and CDR2 FVKESK. The CDR3 sequence is 15 residues long. Trimming removed 3 bases from V and 1 base from J; junction bases left unmatched: 4.

This chain connects TRBV20-1 to TRBJ2-3; 8 positions match TRBD2. V dropped 3 bases and J dropped 7; count of bases not matched to a gene: 12. Germline loops: CDR1 DFQATT, CDR2 SNEGSKA (reference sequence). The CDR3 sequence is 15 residues long. The CDR3 nucleotides read TGCAGTGCTAGTGGGGGGAGCGGGAGAGAGAATACGCAGTATTTT. This translates into CSASGGSGRENTQYF.

V gene TRBV29-1 combines with J gene TRBJ1-2; D ambiguous. CDR1 is SQVTM and CDR2 is ANQGSEA in the germline V gene. Trimming cost V 4 bases and J 0 bases, with 12 bases left between them. The CDR3 is 14 amino acids. The CDR3 sequence: CSVGGALANYGYTF. DNA for the CDR3: TGCAGCGTTGGTGGTGCCTTAGCTAACTATGGCTACACCTTC.

The rearrangement uses TRBV7-2 and TRBJ2-4; D is perhaps TRBD1 (5 bases). CDR3 size: 14 residues. Per the germline V gene, CDR1 is SGHTA and CDR2 is FQGNSA. The ends were cut back, 3 bases at V and 8 bases at J, with 14 bases in the middle. The CDR3 sequence is CASSLGQSVDIQYF. DNA of the CDR3: TGTGCCAGCAGCTTGGGGCAGAGTGTGGACATTCAGTACTTC. Looking up the rest from reference TRBV7-2 and TRBJ2-4 gives the full variable domain: GAGVSQSPSNKVTEKGKDVELRCDPISGHTALYWYRQSLGQGLEFLIYFQGNSAPDKSGLPSDRFSAERTGGSVSTLTIQRTQQEDSAVYLCASSLGQSVDIQYFGAGTRLSVL.

This clone has more than one count but fewer than ten. The chain joins TRBV3-1 (or the pseudogene TRBV3-2) to TRBJ1-6; D gene ambiguous. The V end lost 1 base, the J end lost 0 bases, and 10 bases lay between the germline ends. The V gene's germline CDR1 is LGHDT and CDR2 YNNKEL (reference sequence). The CDR3 is 17 amino acids. The chain's CDR3 is CASSQVAASSYNSPLHF. CDR3 sequence (DNA): TGTGCCAGCAGCCAAGTTGCCGCCAGCTCCTATAATTCACCCCTCCACTTT.

The chain joins TRBV4-1 to TRBJ2-5, with D tentatively TRBD2 (6 bases). V lost 4 bases, J lost 5 bases, and 11 bases lay in between. CDR1 and CDR2 from the germline V gene are MGHRA and YSYEKL. This CDR3 has 13 residues. The CDR3 DNA reads TGCGCCAGCAGCCTAGGGACTTTTGAGACCCAGTACTTC. Translation: CASSLGTFETQYF.

This rearrangement joins TRBV7-9 to TRBJ2-1; TRBD2 is a possible D gene (5 bases). The CDR3 is 15 amino acids. Germline-derived CDR1 and CDR2 are SEHNR and FQNEAQ (reference sequence). The ends were cut back, 8 bases at V and 0 bases at J, with 14 bases in the middle. CDR3 bases: TGTGCCAGCCAGAGAGCGGAGAGCTCCTACAATGAGCAGTTCTTC. The encoded protein is CASQRAESSYNEQFF.

The V and J genes are TRBV7-9 and TRBJ1-2; a possible D gene is TRBD1 (5 bases). The CDR3 runs to 14 residues. The V end was cut by 5 bases, the J end by 4 bases, with 14 bases between. Germline CDR1 and CDR2: SEHNR and FQNEAQ (reference sequence). The CDR3 here is CASSKNSGAYGYTF. CDR3 bases: TGTGCCAGCAGCAAAAACAGTGGGGCCTATGGCTACACCTTC.

The chain links TRBV4-3 to TRBJ2-7; no clear D gene. Trimming took 1 base from V and 2 from J, leaving 12 bases between them. This CDR3 comprises 15 residues. The germline V gene has CDR1 LGHNA and CDR2 YSLEER. The CDR3 DNA reads TGCGCCAGCAGCCAAGGGCCCGGTGAGGCCTACGAGCAGTACTTC. Translation gives CASSQGPGEAYEQYF.

The count of this clone is one. The V gene is TRBV4-3, the J gene TRBJ1-4, with a possible D match to TRBD1 (5 bases). The germline CDR1 and CDR2 sequences are LGHNA and YSLEER. The length of the CDR3 is 17 residues. V dropped 0 bases and J dropped 4 bases, with 15 bases sitting between them. The CDR3 protein is CASSQELYRDGNEKLFF. CDR3 DNA: TGCGCCAGCAGCCAAGAACTTTATCGGGACGGTAATGAAAAACTGTTTTTT.

The J gene is TRBJ1-5, the V gene TRBV4-3; 12 nucleotides align to TRBD1. Germline V gene lookup returns CDR1 LGHNA and CDR2 YSLEER. The V segment lost 1 base and the J segment 12 bases; nucleotides outside the gene matches: 10. The CDR3 is made up of 16 amino acids. The CDR3 loop reads CASSQGFGTGGELQHF. In DNA form, the CDR3 reads TGCGCCAGCAGCCAAGGTTTCGGGACAGGGGGCGAGCTCCAGCATTTT.

CDR3 sequence reads: CASSIAGTTNEKLFF. DNA of the CDR3: TGTGCCAGTAGTATAGCGGGGACAACTAATGAAAAACTGTTTTTT. The chain links TRBV19 to TRBJ1-4; D call uncertain. Germline CDR1 reads LNHDA; CDR2 reads SQIVND (reference sequence). Trimming took off 1 base at V and 0 bases at J, with 6 bases between the two ends. The CDR3 covers 15 residues.

The chain links TRBV9 to TRBJ2-5; D is possibly TRBD1 (5 bases). There are 13 residues in the CDR3. CDR1 and CDR2 (germline): SGDLS, YYNGEE. Trimming took 2 bases from V and 2 from J, leaving 7 bases between them. CDR3 nucleotides: TGTGCCAGCAGCGTGCGGACACAAGAGACCCAGTACTTC. Protein: CASSVRTQETQYF.

The chain uses TRBV18 and TRBJ2-5, with D unclear. Germline CDR1 is KGHSH and CDR2 is LQKENI. V was pared by 2 bases and J by 2 bases, with 9 bases between. This CDR3 is built from 14 residues. This CDR3 is CASSPTNHQETQYF. The CDR3 coding sequence is TGTGCCAGCTCACCAACTAACCATCAAGAGACCCAGTACTTC. The full variable domain, with the rest looked up from reference TRBV18 and TRBJ2-5, is NAGVMQNPRHLVRRRGQEARLRCSPMKGHSHVYWYRQLPEEGLKFMVYLQKENIIDESGMPKERFSAEFPKEGPSILRIQQVVRGDSAAYFCASSPTNHQETQYFGPGTRLLVL.

J is TRBJ2-7 and V is TRBV30, with TRBD1 as a possible D gene (5 bases). This CDR3 is built from 14 residues. Trimming shortened V by 1 base and J by 0 bases, and 10 bases separated the two germline ends. Germline V gene data show CDR1 as GTSNPN and CDR2 as SVGIG (reference sequence). DNA of the CDR3: TGTGCCTGGAGTGCCCTCAGGGTCTCCTACGAGCAGTACTTC. Its protein product is CAWSALRVSYEQYF. Together with reference TRBV30 and TRBJ2-7, the CDR3 gives the full variable domain: SQTIHQWPATLVQPVGSPLSLECTVEGTSNPNLYWYRQAAGRGLQLLFYSVGIGQISSEVPQNLSASRPQDRQFILSSKKLLLSDSGFYLCAWSALRVSYEQYFGPGTRLTVT.

The rearrangement uses TRBV2 and TRBJ2-3; 7 bases fit TRBD1. The CDR3 length is 14 residues. CDR1 is SNHLY, CDR2 FYNNEI, per germline. The J segment lost 0 bases and the V segment lost 6 bases, leaving 3 bases of the junction unmatched. The CDR3: CASRRDSSTDTQYF. The CDR3 nucleotides are TGTGCCAGCAGAAGGGACAGTAGCACAGATACGCAGTATTTT.

The rearrangement links TRBV5-4 to TRBJ2-7; D is perhaps TRBD1 (7 bases). This CDR3 is built from 14 residues. CDR1 SGHNT and CDR2 YYREEE come from the germline V gene (reference sequence). V lost 0 bases, J lost 5 bases, and 12 bases lay in between. The CDR3 loop reads CASSLDPGGHEQYF. The CDR3 bases are TGTGCCAGCAGCTTGGATCCAGGGGGGCACGAGCAGTACTTC.

V gene TRBV3-1 (or the pseudogene TRBV3-2) combines with J gene TRBJ1-3; D is unclear. V was pared by 1 base and J by 1 base, with 8 bases between. Germline loops: CDR1 LGHDT, CDR2 YNNKEL (reference sequence). The CDR3 spans 15 residues. CDR3: CASSQVYGSGNTIYF. CDR3 sequence (DNA): TGTGCCAGCAGCCAAGTTTACGGGTCTGGAAACACCATATATTTT.

This clone has only a few counts. In nucleotides, the CDR3 is TGCGCCAGCAGCCAAGCGACAGGGTTTAACTACGAGCAGTACTTC. This encodes CASSQATGFNYEQYF. This chain connects TRBV4-1 to TRBJ2-7, with 7 bases aligning to TRBD1. Germline trimming cut 1 base from V and 3 bases from J; bases unmatched to any gene: 6. CDR1 MGHRA and CDR2 YSYEKL come from the germline V gene. The CDR3 covers 15 residues.

The chain has TRBV6-6 and TRBJ1-5; tentative D call: TRBD1 (5 bases). Germline assignment: CDR1 MNHNY and CDR2 SVGAGI (reference sequence). Deletions cut 7 bases from V and 7 bases from J, with 17 bases between. The CDR3 sequence is 14 residues long. CDR3 protein: CASINPGARQPQHF. The CDR3 bases are TGTGCCAGCATTAACCCCGGGGCGAGGCAGCCCCAGCATTTT.

This sequence joins TRBV7-9 and TRBJ2-2, with 13 bases identical to TRBD2. J was trimmed by 1 base and V by 5 bases; bases with no gene match: 4. The germline gives CDR1 SEHNR, CDR2 FQNEAQ (reference sequence). The CDR3 extends over 17 amino acids. As DNA, the CDR3 is TGTGCCAGCAGCCCAAGGACTAGCGGGAGGAACACCGGGGAGCTGTTTTTT. This sequence encodes CASSPRTSGRNTGELFF.

This clone was observed once. The V gene is TRBV29-1, the J gene TRBJ1-2, with D unclear. The CDR3 runs to 12 residues. CDR1 is SQVTM, CDR2 ANQGSEA, per germline. The V end was cut by 6 bases, the J end by 0 bases, with 8 bases between. Written as DNA, the CDR3 is TGCAGCGTGCGACAAACTAACTATGGCTACACCTTC. The encoded protein is CSVRQTNYGYTF.

This chain connects TRBV9 to TRBJ2-2; D may be TRBD2 (5 bases). Per the germline V gene, CDR1 is SGDLS and CDR2 is YYNGEE. V was pared by 4 bases and J by 4 bases, with 11 bases between. This CDR3 spans 14 amino acids. CDR3 residues: CASSLARGTGELFF. Here the CDR3 DNA reads TGTGCCAGCAGCCTAGCCCGGGGCACCGGGGAGCTGTTTTTT.